The sequence of this TCR beta chain was determined in a study of T-cell reconstitution after alpha-beta-depleted transplantation in children. The authors prepared the TCRbeta library with unique molecular identifiers. TCRdb used MiXCR to reprocess the PCR reads, holding one entry per CDR3 protein. The data show 280,000 or so distinct CDR3 sequences, under 14% seen once. Study-level results: T-cell numbers and diversity, one year after transplant, stemmed largely from T cells that were newly produced. Reportedly, alpha-beta T cells present about two months post-transplant originated from several hundred expanded clones of graft origin. Diversity of TCRbeta at day 60 was high in some patients, arising from surviving recipient T cells and thymic progenitors.

The CDR3 runs to 12 residues. The ends were cut back, 7 bases at V and 8 bases at J, with 13 bases in the middle. This clonotype has a count of ten or more. Its antigen is undetermined. The rearrangement uses TRBV12-3 or TRBV12-4 and TRBJ2-3; D gene uncertain. Sequences were derived from peripheral blood, sampled 180 days after TCRalphabeta/CD19-depleted stem cell transplant. The sequence was obtained from a male patient between 2 and 15 years old who had a stem cell transplant for chronic granulomatous disease, so the T cells may come from the graft donor. CDR3 sequence reads: CASKSTSSTQYF. As DNA, the CDR3 is TGTGCCAGCAAGTCCACGTCTAGTACGCAGTATTTT.